This T cell receptor beta chain appears in the sequencing data of a study of blood T cell repertoires in COVID-19. The overall study: PBMCs, B-cell-depleted T cells, or T cells provided the cDNA or gDNA that made up the material.

Here immunoSEQ multiplex PCR was the method, and the copy in TCRdb shows in-frame clones only, minus some. The data hold hundreds of thousands of clones, with 70% to 90% observed a single time. Losses at the gene ends were 5 bases for V and 0 bases for J; bases not matched to a gene: 5. Germline lookup yields CDR1 SGHTA and CDR2 FQGNSA. The CDR3 contains 16 residues. This receptor was identified in a woman aged 40 to 49 who had recovered from COVID-19. This rearrangement joins TRBV7-2 to TRBJ2-7; 12 bases are a match to TRBD2. The sequenced sample consisted of PBMCs or T cells enriched from blood (not recorded which). CDR3 coding DNA: TGTGCCAGCAGCCTCGCTAGCGGGAGGGACTCCTACGAGCAGTACTTC. This sequence encodes CASSLASGRDSYEQYF.